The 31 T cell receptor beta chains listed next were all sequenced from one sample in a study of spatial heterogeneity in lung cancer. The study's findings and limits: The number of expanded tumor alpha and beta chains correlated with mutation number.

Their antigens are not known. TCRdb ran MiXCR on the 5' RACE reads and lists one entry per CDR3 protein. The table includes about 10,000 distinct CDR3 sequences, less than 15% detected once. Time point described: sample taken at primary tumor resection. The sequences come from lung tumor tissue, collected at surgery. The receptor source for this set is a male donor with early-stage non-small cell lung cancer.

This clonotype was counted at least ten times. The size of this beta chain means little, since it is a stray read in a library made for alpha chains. The CDR3 is CASSNIPGRMRTEAFF. CDR3 DNA: TGTGCCAGCAGCAATATCCCCGGGCGAATGCGCACTGAAGCTTTCTTT. The chain has TRBV21-1 and TRBJ1-1; the DNA was not compared with TRBD1, the D call given in the table. TRBV21-1 is designated a pseudogene. This CDR3 is 16 amino acids long.

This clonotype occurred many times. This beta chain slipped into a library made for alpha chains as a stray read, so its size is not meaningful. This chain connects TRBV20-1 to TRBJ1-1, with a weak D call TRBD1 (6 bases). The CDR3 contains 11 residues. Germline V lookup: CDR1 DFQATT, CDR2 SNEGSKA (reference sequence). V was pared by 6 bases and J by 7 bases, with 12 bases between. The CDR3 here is CSASRQDEAFF. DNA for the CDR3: TGCAGTGCCAGCCGACAGGATGAAGCTTTCTTT.

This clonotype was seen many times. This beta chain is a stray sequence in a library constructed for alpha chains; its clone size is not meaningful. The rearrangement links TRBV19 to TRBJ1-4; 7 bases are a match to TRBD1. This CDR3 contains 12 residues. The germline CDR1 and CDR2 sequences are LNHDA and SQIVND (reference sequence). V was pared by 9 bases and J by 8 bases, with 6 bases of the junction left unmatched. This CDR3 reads CASRTGWEKLFF. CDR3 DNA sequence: TGTGCCAGCCGGACAGGATGGGAAAAACTGTTTTTT.

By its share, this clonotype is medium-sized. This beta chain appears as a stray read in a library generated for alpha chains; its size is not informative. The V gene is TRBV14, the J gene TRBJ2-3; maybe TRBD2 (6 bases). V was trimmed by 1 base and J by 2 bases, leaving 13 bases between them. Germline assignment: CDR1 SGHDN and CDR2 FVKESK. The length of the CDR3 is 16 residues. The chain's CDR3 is CASSQGGGTITDTQYF. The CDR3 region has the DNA TGTGCCAGCAGCCAAGGAGGCGGGACCATCACAGATACGCAGTATTTT.

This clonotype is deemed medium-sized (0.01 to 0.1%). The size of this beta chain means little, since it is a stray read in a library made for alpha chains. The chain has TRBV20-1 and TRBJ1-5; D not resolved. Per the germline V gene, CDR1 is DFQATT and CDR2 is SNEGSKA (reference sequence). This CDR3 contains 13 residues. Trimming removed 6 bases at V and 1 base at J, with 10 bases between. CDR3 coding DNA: TGCAGTGCCGCCGGCACCAGCAATCAGCCCCAGCATTTT. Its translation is CSAAGTSNQPQHF.

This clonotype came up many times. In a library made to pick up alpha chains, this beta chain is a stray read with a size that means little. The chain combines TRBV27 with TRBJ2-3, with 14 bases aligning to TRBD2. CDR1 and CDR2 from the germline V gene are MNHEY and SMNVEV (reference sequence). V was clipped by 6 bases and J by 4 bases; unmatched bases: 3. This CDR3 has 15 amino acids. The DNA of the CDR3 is TGTGCCAGCAGGACGGGACTAGCGGGAGCAGATACGCAGTATTTT. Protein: CASRTGLAGADTQYF.

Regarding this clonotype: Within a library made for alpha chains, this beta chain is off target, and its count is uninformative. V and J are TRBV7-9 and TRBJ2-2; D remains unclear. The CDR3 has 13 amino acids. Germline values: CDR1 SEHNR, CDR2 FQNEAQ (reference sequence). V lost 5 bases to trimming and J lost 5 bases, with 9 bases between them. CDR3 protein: CASSPDKTGELFF. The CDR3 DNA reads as TGTGCCAGCAGCCCCGACAAGACCGGGGAGCTGTTTTTT. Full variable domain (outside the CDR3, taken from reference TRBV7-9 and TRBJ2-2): DTGVSQNPRHKITKRGQNVTFRCDPISEHNRLYWYRQTLGQGPEFLTYFQNEAQLEKSRLLSDRFSAERPKGSFSTLEIQRTEQGDSAMYLCASSPDKTGELFFGEGSRLTVL.

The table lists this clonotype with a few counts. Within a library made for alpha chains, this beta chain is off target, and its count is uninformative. In nucleotides, the CDR3 is TGTGCCTGGAATCCGGCGGGAGTCTCCTACAATGAGCAGTTCTTC. It translates to CAWNPAGVSYNEQFF. The rearrangement links TRBV30 to TRBJ2-1; TRBD2 matches 7 bases. From germline, CDR1 is GTSNPN and CDR2 SVGIG (reference sequence). The CDR3 is 15 residues long. After removal of 4 bases from V and 0 bases from J, the junction contained 6 bases not matched to a gene.

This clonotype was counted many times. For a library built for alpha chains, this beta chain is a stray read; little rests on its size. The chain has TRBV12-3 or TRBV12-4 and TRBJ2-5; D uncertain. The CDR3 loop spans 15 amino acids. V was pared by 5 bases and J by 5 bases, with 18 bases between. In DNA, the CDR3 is TGTGCCAGCAGTCCCGAAGGTCTTTACGGGGAGACCCAGTACTTC. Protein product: CASSPEGLYGETQYF.

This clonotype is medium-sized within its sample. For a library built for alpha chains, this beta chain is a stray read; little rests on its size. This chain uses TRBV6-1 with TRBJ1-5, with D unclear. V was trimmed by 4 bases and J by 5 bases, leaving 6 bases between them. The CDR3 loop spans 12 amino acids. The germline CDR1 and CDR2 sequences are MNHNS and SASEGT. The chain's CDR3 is CASSGTDQPQHF. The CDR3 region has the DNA TGTGCCAGCAGTGGAACCGATCAGCCCCAGCATTTT.

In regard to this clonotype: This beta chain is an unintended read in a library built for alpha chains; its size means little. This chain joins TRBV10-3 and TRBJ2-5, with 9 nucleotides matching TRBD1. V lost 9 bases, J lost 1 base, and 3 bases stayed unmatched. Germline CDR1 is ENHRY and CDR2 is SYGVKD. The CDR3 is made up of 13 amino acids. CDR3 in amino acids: CAMEDRGQETQYF. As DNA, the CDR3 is TGTGCCATGGAGGACAGGGGCCAAGAGACCCAGTACTTC.

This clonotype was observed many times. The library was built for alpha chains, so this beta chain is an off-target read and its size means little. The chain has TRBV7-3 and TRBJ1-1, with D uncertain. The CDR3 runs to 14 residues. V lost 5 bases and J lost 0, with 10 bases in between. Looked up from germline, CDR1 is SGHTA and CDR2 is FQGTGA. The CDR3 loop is CASSKDGMNTEAFF. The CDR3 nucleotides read TGTGCCAGCAGCAAAGACGGCATGAACACTGAAGCTTTCTTT. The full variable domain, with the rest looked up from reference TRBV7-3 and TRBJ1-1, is GAGVSQTPSNKVTEKGKYVELRCDPISGHTALYWYRQSLGQGPEFLIYFQGTGAADDSGLPNDRFFAVRPEGSVSTLKIQRTERGDSAVYLCASSKDGMNTEAFFGQGTRLTVV.

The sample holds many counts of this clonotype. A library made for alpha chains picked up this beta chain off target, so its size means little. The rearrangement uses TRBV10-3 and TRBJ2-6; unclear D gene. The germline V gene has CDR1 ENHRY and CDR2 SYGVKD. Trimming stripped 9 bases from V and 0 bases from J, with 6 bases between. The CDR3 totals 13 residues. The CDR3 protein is CAIASSGANVLTF. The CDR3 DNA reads TGTGCCATAGCCAGCTCTGGGGCCAACGTCCTGACTTTC.

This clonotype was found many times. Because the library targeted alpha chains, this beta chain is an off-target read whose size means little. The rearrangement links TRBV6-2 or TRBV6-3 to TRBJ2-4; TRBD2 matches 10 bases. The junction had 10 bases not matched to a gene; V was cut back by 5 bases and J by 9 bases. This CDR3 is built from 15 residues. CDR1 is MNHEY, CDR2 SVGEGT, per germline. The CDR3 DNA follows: TGTGCCAGCAGTAACGGGACTAGCGCCGTTCTCATTCAGTACTTC. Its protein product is CASSNGTSAVLIQYF.

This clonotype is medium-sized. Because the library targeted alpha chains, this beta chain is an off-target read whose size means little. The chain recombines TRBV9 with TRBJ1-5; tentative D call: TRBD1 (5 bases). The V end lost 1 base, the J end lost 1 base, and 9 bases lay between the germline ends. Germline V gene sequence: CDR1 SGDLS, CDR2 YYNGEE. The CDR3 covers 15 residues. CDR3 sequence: CASSVSTESNQPQHF. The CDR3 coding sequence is TGTGCCAGCAGCGTATCGACAGAAAGCAATCAGCCCCAGCATTTT. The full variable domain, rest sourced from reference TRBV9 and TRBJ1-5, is DSGVTQTPKHLITATGQRVTLRCSPRSGDLSVYWYQQSLDQGLQFLIQYYNGEERAKGNILERFSAQQFPDLHSELNLSSLELGDSALYFCASSVSTESNQPQHFGDGTRLSIL.

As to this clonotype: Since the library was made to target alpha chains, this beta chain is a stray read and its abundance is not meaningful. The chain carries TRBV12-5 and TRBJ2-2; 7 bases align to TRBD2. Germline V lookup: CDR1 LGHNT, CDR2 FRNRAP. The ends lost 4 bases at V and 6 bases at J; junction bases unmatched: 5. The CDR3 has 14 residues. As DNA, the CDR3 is TGTGCTAGTGGTTCCCCCGGGGGGTCCGGGGAGCTGTTTTTT. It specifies CASGSPGGSGELFF.

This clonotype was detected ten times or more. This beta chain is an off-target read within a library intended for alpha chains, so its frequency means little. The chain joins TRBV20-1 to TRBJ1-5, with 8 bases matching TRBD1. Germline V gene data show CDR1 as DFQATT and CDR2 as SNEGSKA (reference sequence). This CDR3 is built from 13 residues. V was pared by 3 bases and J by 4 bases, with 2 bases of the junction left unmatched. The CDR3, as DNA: TGCAGTGCTAGGGACAGGGAGAATCAGCCCCAGCATTTT. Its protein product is CSARDRENQPQHF.

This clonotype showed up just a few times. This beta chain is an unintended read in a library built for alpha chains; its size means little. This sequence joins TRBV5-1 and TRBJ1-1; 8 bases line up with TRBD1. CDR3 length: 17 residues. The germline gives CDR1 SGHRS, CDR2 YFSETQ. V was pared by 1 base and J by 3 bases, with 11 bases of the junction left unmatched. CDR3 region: CASSLRGRGRLYTEAFF. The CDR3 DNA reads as TGCGCCAGCAGCTTGAGGGGCAGGGGGCGCTTATACACTGAAGCTTTCTTT.

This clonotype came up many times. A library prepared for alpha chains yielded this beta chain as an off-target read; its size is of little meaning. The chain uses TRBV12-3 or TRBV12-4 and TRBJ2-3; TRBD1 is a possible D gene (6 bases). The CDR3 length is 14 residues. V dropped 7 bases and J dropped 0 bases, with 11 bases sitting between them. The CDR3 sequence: CASIRGGSTDTQYF. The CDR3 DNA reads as TGTGCCAGCATTAGAGGGGGTAGCACAGATACGCAGTATTTT.

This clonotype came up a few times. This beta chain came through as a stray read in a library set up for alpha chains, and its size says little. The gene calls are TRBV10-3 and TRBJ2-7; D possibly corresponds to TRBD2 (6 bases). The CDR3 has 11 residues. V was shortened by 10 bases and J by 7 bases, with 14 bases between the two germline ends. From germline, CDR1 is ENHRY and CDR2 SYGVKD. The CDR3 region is CATGLTSEQYF. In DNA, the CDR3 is TGTGCCACCGGATTGACTAGTGAGCAGTACTTC.

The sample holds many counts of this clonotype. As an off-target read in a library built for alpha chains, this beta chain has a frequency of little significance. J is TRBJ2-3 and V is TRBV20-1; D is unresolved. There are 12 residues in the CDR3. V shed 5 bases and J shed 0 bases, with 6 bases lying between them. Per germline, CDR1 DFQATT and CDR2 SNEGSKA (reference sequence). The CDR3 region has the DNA TGCAGTGCTTGGGCTAGCACAGATACGCAGTATTTT. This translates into CSAWASTDTQYF.

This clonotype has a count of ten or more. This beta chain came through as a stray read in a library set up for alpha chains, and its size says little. The CDR3 protein is CASSLALIGRKLFF. The CDR3 DNA reads as TGTGCCAGCAGTTTGGCACTCATAGGCCGAAAACTGTTTTTT. This chain uses TRBV12-3 or TRBV12-4 with TRBJ1-4; D gene uncertain. The CDR3 contains 14 residues. V was shortened by 3 bases and J by 10 bases, with 15 bases between the two germline ends.

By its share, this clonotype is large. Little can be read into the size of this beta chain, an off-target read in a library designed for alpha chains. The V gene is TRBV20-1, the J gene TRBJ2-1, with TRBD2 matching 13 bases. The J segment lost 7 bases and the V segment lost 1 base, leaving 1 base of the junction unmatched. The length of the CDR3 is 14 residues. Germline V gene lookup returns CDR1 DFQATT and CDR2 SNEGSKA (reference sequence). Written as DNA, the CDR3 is TGCAGTGCTAGAGGGGGACTAGCGGGAAATGAGCAGTTCTTC. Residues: CSARGGLAGNEQFF.

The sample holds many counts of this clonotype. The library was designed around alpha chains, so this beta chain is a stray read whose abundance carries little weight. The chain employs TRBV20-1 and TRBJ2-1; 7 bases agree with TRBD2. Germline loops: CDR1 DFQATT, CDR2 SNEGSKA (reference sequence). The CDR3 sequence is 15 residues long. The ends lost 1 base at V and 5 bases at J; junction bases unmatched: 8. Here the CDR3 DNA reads TGCAGTGCTAGAGGGGGAGGGCCTATCAACAATGAGCAGTTCTTC. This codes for CSARGGGPINNEQFF.

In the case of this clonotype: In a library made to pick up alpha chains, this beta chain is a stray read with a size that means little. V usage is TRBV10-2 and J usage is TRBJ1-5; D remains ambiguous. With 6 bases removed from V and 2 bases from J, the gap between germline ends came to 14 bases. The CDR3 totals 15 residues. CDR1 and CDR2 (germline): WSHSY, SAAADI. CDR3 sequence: CASSAGGIGNQPQHF. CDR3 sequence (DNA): TGCGCCAGCAGCGCCGGAGGAATTGGCAATCAGCCCCAGCATTTT.

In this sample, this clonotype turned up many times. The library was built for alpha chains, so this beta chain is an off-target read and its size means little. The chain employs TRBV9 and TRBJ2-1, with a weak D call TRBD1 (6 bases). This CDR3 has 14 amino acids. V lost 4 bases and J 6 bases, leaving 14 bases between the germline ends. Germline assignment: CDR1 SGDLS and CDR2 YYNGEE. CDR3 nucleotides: TGTGCCAGCAGCACCAACAACAGGGCCAATGAGCAGTTCTTC. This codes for CASSTNNRANEQFF.

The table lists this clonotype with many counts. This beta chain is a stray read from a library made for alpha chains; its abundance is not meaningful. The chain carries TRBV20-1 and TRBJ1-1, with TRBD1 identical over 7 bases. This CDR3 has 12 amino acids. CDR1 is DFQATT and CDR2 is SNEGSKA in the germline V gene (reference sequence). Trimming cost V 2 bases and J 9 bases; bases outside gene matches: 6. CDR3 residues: CSARLTGEKAFF. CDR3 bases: TGCAGTGCTAGACTTACAGGGGAAAAAGCTTTCTTT.

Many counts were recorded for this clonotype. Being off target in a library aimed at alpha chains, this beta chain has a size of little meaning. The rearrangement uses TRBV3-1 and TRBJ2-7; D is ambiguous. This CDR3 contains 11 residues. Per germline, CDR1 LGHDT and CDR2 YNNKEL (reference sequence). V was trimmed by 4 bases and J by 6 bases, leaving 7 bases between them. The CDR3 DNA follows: TGTGCCAGCAGCCGCAAATCCGAGCAGTACTTC. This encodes CASSRKSEQYF.

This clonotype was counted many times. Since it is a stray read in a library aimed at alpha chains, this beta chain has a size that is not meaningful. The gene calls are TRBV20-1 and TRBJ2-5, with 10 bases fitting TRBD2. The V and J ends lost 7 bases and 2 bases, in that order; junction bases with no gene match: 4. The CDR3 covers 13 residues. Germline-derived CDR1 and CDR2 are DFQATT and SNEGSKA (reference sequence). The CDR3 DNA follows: TGCAGTGGGACTAGCGGAGTACAAGAGACCCAGTACTTC. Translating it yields CSGTSGVQETQYF.

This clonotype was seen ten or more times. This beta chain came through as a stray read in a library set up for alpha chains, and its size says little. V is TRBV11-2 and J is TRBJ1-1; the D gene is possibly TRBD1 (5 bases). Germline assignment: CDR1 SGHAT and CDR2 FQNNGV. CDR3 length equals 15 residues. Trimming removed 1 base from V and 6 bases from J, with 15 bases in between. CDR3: CASSLAGRAISEAFF. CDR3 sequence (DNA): TGTGCCAGCAGCTTAGCGGGCAGGGCAATCTCTGAAGCTTTCTTT.

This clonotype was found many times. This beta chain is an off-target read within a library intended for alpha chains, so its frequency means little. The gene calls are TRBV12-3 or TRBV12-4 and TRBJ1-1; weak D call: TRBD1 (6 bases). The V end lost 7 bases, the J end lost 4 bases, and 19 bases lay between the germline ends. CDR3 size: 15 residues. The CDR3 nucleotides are TGTGCCAGCACCCACAGAGAGGTAGGGGGCACTGAAGCTTTCTTT. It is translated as CASTHREVGGTEAFF.